Presented here are 32 T cell receptor beta chains from one specimen sequenced in a study of cytomegalovirus exposure and HLA in healthy donors. The PCR ran on 60 Vbeta and 13 Jbeta primers. TCRdb's copy holds only in-frame clones and misses some; the assay was immunoSEQ multiplex PCR. The repertoire holds 75,000 to 100,000 clones, with 65% to 85% as singletons. The sequencing input was PBMCs. The receptors shown here come from a man aged 35 to 55 in good health and CMV-seronegative.

The chain combines TRBV5-6 with TRBJ1-2; 9 bases align to TRBD1. The CDR3 length is 13 residues. V lost 6 bases and J lost 7; bases outside the gene matches: 7. Germline V gene lookup returns CDR1 SGHDT and CDR2 YYEEEE. The CDR3 coding sequence is TGTGCCAGCACACTAGAGGACAGGGGTGGCTACACCTTC. Translated: CASTLEDRGGYTF. Full variable domain (rest looked up from reference TRBV5-6 and TRBJ1-2): DAGVTQSPTHLIKTRGQQVTLRCSPKSGHDTVSWYQQALGQGPQFIFQYYEEEERQRGNFPDRFSGHQFPNYSSELNVNALLLGDSALYLCASTLEDRGGYTFGSGTRLTVV.

The CDR3 sequence: CASSIRKGGEGYSYEQYF. The CDR3 DNA reads as TGTGCCAGTAGTATCCGGAAAGGGGGCGAAGGATACTCCTACGAGCAGTACTTC. This chain joins TRBV19 and TRBJ2-7; TRBD1 matches 7 bases. J was trimmed by 0 bases and V by 3 bases; bases with no gene match: 14. Germline-derived CDR1 and CDR2 are LNHDA and SQIVND (reference sequence). The CDR3 has 18 amino acids.

This clone was detected a few times. This rearrangement joins TRBV6-5 to TRBJ2-3, with 12 bases fitting TRBD1. CDR3 length equals 15 residues. Germline V gives CDR1 MNHEY, CDR2 SVGAGI. V was pared by 2 bases and J by 4 bases, with 1 base of the junction left unmatched. CDR3 coding DNA: TGTGCCAGCAGTTACGGGACAGGGGGCGCAGATACGCAGTATTTT. Translating gives CASSYGTGGADTQYF.

The chain employs TRBV7-6 and TRBJ2-5; 7 positions agree with TRBD2. The germline gives CDR1 SGHVS, CDR2 FNYEAQ. The junction had 5 bases not matched to a gene; V was cut back by 3 bases and J by 1 base. The CDR3 extends over 15 amino acids. This CDR3 is CASSFLGGSQETQYF. The CDR3 region has the DNA TGTGCCAGCAGCTTCCTGGGCGGGAGCCAAGAGACCCAGTACTTC.

This clone was recorded a few times. V gene TRBV19 combines with J gene TRBJ1-5, with TRBD1 matching 7 bases. CDR1 is LNHDA and CDR2 is SQIVND in the germline V gene (reference sequence). CDR3 length equals 16 residues. V was clipped by 8 bases and J by 1 base; unmatched bases: 11. Here the CDR3 reads CASHQPGTESNQPQHF. The DNA for the CDR3 is TGTGCCAGTCACCAACCCGGGACAGAGAGCAATCAGCCCCAGCATTTT.

This clone was picked up a small number of times. The rearrangement links TRBV6-6 to TRBJ1-1; perhaps TRBD1 as D (6 bases). With 1 base removed from V and 7 bases from J, the gap between germline ends came to 13 bases. The CDR3 is 14 residues long. Germline V CDR1 and CDR2: MNHNY, SVGAGI (reference sequence). CDR3 region: CASSYFPQGNEAFF. CDR3 bases: TGTGCCAGCAGTTACTTCCCTCAGGGGAATGAAGCTTTCTTT.

This clone appeared a single time. The identical CDR3 is also encoded by other nucleotide sequences in the sample. V and J are TRBV28 and TRBJ1-1; D not resolved. CDR1 MDHEN and CDR2 SYDVKM come from the germline V gene. Trimming pared 1 base from V and 5 bases from J, leaving 5 bases between. The CDR3 has 12 amino acids. CDR3 sequence (DNA): TGTGCCAGCAGTTTATACCGGACTGAAGCTTTCTTT. Translated: CASSLYRTEAFF.

This clone was found once. V and J are TRBV30 and TRBJ2-1, with TRBD1 as a possible D gene (5 bases). V gave up 6 bases and J gave up 1 base, with 13 bases separating them. Germline lookup yields CDR1 GTSNPN and CDR2 SVGIG (reference sequence). The CDR3 is 14 amino acids. This CDR3 is CACRQWISYNEQFF. CDR3 bases: TGTGCCTGCCGACAGTGGATATCCTACAATGAGCAGTTCTTC.

V and J are TRBV2 and TRBJ1-4; tentatively, D is TRBD1 (5 bases). Germline CDR1 is SNHLY and CDR2 is FYNNEI. This CDR3 is 13 amino acids long. The V end lost 6 bases, the J end lost 8 bases, and 13 bases lay between the germline ends. The CDR3 protein is CASRLTAGEKLFF. The CDR3 nucleotides are TGTGCCAGCAGACTGACAGCAGGAGAAAAACTGTTTTTT.

The chain employs TRBV5-6 and TRBJ2-5, with TRBD1 matching 12 bases. V shed 4 bases, J shed 4 bases, and the junction held 5 bases outside the gene matches. Per the germline V gene, CDR1 is SGHDT and CDR2 is YYEEEE. CDR3 size: 15 residues. The CDR3 reads CASSPRDRGRETQYF. In nucleotides, the CDR3 is TGTGCCAGCAGCCCCCGGGACAGGGGGCGAGAGACCCAGTACTTC.

The V call is TRBV6-1, the J call TRBJ1-1, with D unresolved. V was trimmed by 2 bases and J by 5 bases, leaving 12 bases between them. This CDR3 contains 14 residues. Germline V gene data show CDR1 as MNHNS and CDR2 as SASEGT. The CDR3 region has the DNA TGTGCCAGCAGTGAACGCTCTTTCGGGACTGAAGCTTTCTTT. Translating it yields CASSERSFGTEAFF.

As regards this clone: Germline and junction disagree at one end, which may indicate a read error. The J gene is TRBJ2-1, the V gene TRBV9; D remains ambiguous. Germline CDR1 SGDLS, CDR2 YYNGEE. CDR3 length equals 14 residues. DNA for the CDR3: TGTGCCAGCAGCGTAGCTGGCTCCCACAATGAGCAGTTCTTC. Translated: CASSVAGSHNEQFF.

This clone has only one observation. V gene TRBV30 combines with J gene TRBJ1-2, with D tentatively TRBD1 (5 bases). The CDR3 has 16 amino acids. The V end lost 7 bases, the J end lost 1 base, and 22 bases lay between the germline ends. Germline assignment: CDR1 GTSNPN and CDR2 SVGIG (reference sequence). CDR3 DNA: TGTGCCTCCACCCGAGTAGGGGAAGGCTATAACTATGGCTACACCTTC. It translates to CASTRVGEGYNYGYTF. The full variable domain, in which reference TRBV30 and TRBJ1-2 provide the parts outside the CDR3, is SQTIHQWPATLVQPVGSPLSLECTVEGTSNPNLYWYRQAAGRGLQLLFYSVGIGQISSEVPQNLSASRPQDRQFILSSKKLLLSDSGFYLCASTRVGEGYNYGYTFGSGTRLTVV.

The chain combines TRBV30 with TRBJ2-5, with TRBD2 matching 8 bases. The V gene's germline CDR1 is GTSNPN and CDR2 SVGIG (reference sequence). J was trimmed by 5 bases and V by 3 bases; bases with no gene match: 11. The CDR3 is 15 residues long. CDR3 residues: CAWSQPGGQYETQYF. The CDR3 DNA reads TGTGCCTGGAGCCAACCGGGAGGGCAGTACGAGACCCAGTACTTC.

This chain links TRBV28 with TRBJ1-3; no clear D. There are 16 residues in the CDR3. With 6 bases removed from V and 0 bases from J, the gap between germline ends came to 15 bases. The germline V gene encodes CDR1 MDHEN and CDR2 SYDVKM. The CDR3 DNA reads as TGTGCCAGCAGGCCGACCGGGATAATCTCTGGAAACACCATATATTTT. This sequence encodes CASRPTGIISGNTIYF.

J is TRBJ2-6 and V is TRBV7-7; D possibly corresponds to TRBD1 (5 bases). This CDR3 comprises 16 residues. The ends were cut back, 2 bases at V and 4 bases at J, with 12 bases in the middle. Germline V gene data show CDR1 as SSHAT and CDR2 as FNYEAQ (reference sequence). For the CDR3, the DNA is TGTGCCAGCAGCTTAAGTTCGCCAGGGGGGGCCAACGTCCTGACTTTC. Translating gives CASSLSSPGGANVLTF.

The chain employs TRBV7-2 and TRBJ2-1, with 12 bases aligning to TRBD2. With 3 bases clipped from V and 2 bases from J, the junction kept 2 bases outside the gene matches. Germline values: CDR1 SGHTA, CDR2 FQGNSA. The CDR3 totals 16 residues. CDR3 DNA: TGTGCCAGCAGCTTCAGACTAGCGGGAGCCTACAATGAGCAGTTCTTC. This sequence encodes CASSFRLAGAYNEQFF.

This rearrangement joins TRBV28 to TRBJ2-1; D possibly corresponds to TRBD1 (6 bases). CDR3 length: 16 residues. CDR1 MDHEN and CDR2 SYDVKM come from the germline V gene. Trimming shortened V by 2 bases and J by 3 bases, and 14 bases separated the two germline ends. CDR3 sequence: CASSLNGWGHYNEQFF. CDR3 sequence (DNA): TGTGCCAGCAGTTTAAACGGGTGGGGGCACTACAATGAGCAGTTCTTC.

As concerns this clone: The sample contains more than one DNA sequence encoding this CDR3. V is TRBV9 and J is TRBJ2-7; no firm D call. The CDR3 has 14 amino acids. Germline loops: CDR1 SGDLS, CDR2 YYNGEE. V was clipped by 0 bases and J by 2 bases, with 9 bases between them. The DNA for the CDR3 is TGTGCCAGCAGCGTAGGGGCCCGCCCCTACGAGCAGTACTTC. It translates to CASSVGARPYEQYF.

The chain carries TRBV28 and TRBJ2-1; D ambiguous. The V and J ends lost 3 bases and 7 bases respectively, with 7 bases between them. CDR3 length: 12 residues. Germline CDR1 and CDR2: MDHEN and SYDVKM. In DNA form, the CDR3 reads TGTGCCAGCAGTTTCCAGGCAAATGAGCAGTTCTTC. As protein: CASSFQANEQFF.

This CDR3 reads CASSSSQAGGTNEQFF. The DNA for the CDR3 is TGTGCCAGCAGCTCCAGCCAAGCGGGAGGGACCAATGAGCAGTTCTTC. The rearrangement joins TRBV6-6 to TRBJ2-1; 10 bases map to TRBD2. The CDR3 spans 16 residues. Germline V gene sequence: CDR1 MNHNY, CDR2 SVGAGI (reference sequence). The junction had 11 bases not matched to a gene; V was cut back by 6 bases and J by 6 bases.

The chain couples TRBV5-1 to TRBJ1-2, with no clear D. In germline, CDR1 is SGHRS, CDR2 YFSETQ. V was trimmed by 3 bases and J by 4 bases, leaving 7 bases between them. The CDR3 loop spans 12 amino acids. CDR3 region: CASSSEIYGYTF. DNA for the CDR3: TGCGCCAGCAGCTCGGAGATCTATGGCTACACCTTC.

This clone was seen more than once but under ten times. The CDR3 region has the DNA TGTGCCAGCAGCTCAGACCCGGGACAGGGGATCTATGGCTACACCTTC. Protein: CASSSDPGQGIYGYTF. The chain employs TRBV13 and TRBJ1-2; 10 bases agree with TRBD1. CDR1 and CDR2 (germline): PRHDT, FYEKMQ (reference sequence). The trim removed 4 bases at V and 4 bases at J, leaving 9 bases unmatched. The CDR3 contains 16 residues.

V is TRBV30 and J is TRBJ2-7, with 7 bases aligning to TRBD2. This CDR3 is built from 14 residues. Unmatched junction bases numbered 7, after V lost 3 bases and J lost 2 bases. CDR1 and CDR2 from the germline V gene are GTSNPN and SVGIG (reference sequence). The CDR3 reads CAWSSLASTYEQYF. CDR3 nucleotide sequence: TGTGCCTGGAGCTCACTAGCGTCGACCTACGAGCAGTACTTC.

V usage is TRBV5-6 and J usage is TRBJ1-4, with 9 nucleotides matching TRBD1. J lost 8 bases, V lost 6 bases, and 11 bases had no gene match. Germline CDR1 SGHDT, CDR2 YYEEEE. The CDR3 is made up of 15 amino acids. The CDR3 sequence is CASTTIQDRGEKLFF. In DNA form, the CDR3 reads TGTGCCAGCACCACAATTCAGGACAGGGGCGAAAAACTGTTTTTT.

This clone has more than one count but fewer than ten. The chain uses TRBV28 and TRBJ2-7; a weak D match, TRBD1 (5 bases). This CDR3 comprises 12 residues. The V gene lost 7 bases and the J gene lost 0 bases, with 7 bases spanning the gap. The V gene's germline CDR1 is MDHEN and CDR2 SYDVKM. The CDR3 DNA reads TGTGCCAGCACCAGGGACTCCTACGAGCAGTACTTC. It yields the protein CASTRDSYEQYF.

This clone was seen only once. The chain has TRBV28 and TRBJ2-7; 8 bases map to TRBD2. V was pared by 5 bases and J by 5 bases, with 11 bases of the junction left unmatched. Per the germline V gene, CDR1 is MDHEN and CDR2 is SYDVKM. The CDR3 totals 15 residues. CDR3 nucleotide sequence: TGTGCCAGCAGTCCCGGGCAGGGACTAGGCCACGAGCAGTACTTC. Translated, it gives CASSPGQGLGHEQYF.

This clone came up a few times. The J gene is TRBJ1-1, the V gene TRBV5-5; D is ambiguous. The CDR3 has 11 amino acids. V was shortened by 6 bases and J by 5 bases, with 8 bases between the two germline ends. From germline, CDR1 is SGHKS and CDR2 YYEKEE (reference sequence). CDR3 sequence (DNA): TGTGCCAGCAACCTGAGGACTGAAGCTTTCTTT. Translated, it gives CASNLRTEAFF.

This clone has only a few counts. V usage is TRBV9 and J usage is TRBJ2-3, with 7 bases that match TRBD1. Germline V lookup: CDR1 SGDLS, CDR2 YYNGEE. The CDR3 extends over 16 amino acids. J gave up 3 bases and V 0 bases, and 7 bases lay outside the gene matches. CDR3 coding DNA: TGTGCCAGCAGCGTAGGTTTGGGACAGAAAACAGATACGCAGTATTTT. This sequence encodes CASSVGLGQKTDTQYF.

The chain recombines TRBV10-3 with TRBJ2-7; D perhaps matches TRBD1 (5 bases). With 0 bases removed from V and 3 bases from J, the gap between germline ends came to 12 bases. The CDR3 consists of 15 residues. Per the germline V gene, CDR1 is ENHRY and CDR2 is SYGVKD. CDR3 DNA sequence: TGTGCCATCAGTGAGTCAGGTCAGGGCTACTACGAGCAGTACTTC. This translates into CAISESGQGYYEQYF.

This sequence joins TRBV19 and TRBJ1-6; 8 nucleotides agree with TRBD1. V shed 2 bases, J shed 9 bases, and the junction held 6 bases outside the gene matches. This CDR3 spans 15 amino acids. The germline gives CDR1 LNHDA, CDR2 SQIVND (reference sequence). CDR3 amino acids: CASSIPTGDGSPLHF. The CDR3 nucleotides read TGTGCCAGTAGTATACCGACAGGGGACGGTTCACCCCTCCACTTT.

V and J are TRBV6-6 and TRBJ1-6, with 8 bases identical to TRBD1. Germline trimming cut 5 bases from V and 14 bases from J; bases unmatched to any gene: 14. Germline values: CDR1 MNHNY, CDR2 SVGAGI (reference sequence). The CDR3 runs 15 residues. The CDR3 here is CASSVGQGSVGALHF. CDR3 nucleotides: TGTGCCAGCAGTGTCGGACAGGGCAGCGTAGGGGCCCTCCACTTT.